What follows are 8 T cell receptor beta chains derived from one specimen sequenced in a study of blood T cell repertoires in COVID-19 (dated by TCRdb to between 2020 and 2021). The library was built by means of the immunoSEQ multiplex PCR assay. TCRdb re-hosts the immuneACCESS table, in-frame sequences only. Its copies lack some clones; in the studies checked, an unresolved V gene accounts for under half of them, and the cause for the rest is not known. The sample yields approximately 40,000 clones; roughly 85% were counted once. Around 15% of the sample is held by the ten biggest clonotypes. Specimen: peripheral blood. The receptors were sampled from a human donor in a cohort sampled during active COVID-19.

This chain links TRBV5-5 with TRBJ2-7; 9 bases align to TRBD1. The germline CDR1 and CDR2 sequences are SGHKS and YYEKEE (reference sequence). V shed 5 bases and J 3 bases; nucleotides not matched to a gene: 6. CDR3 length: 14 amino acids. This CDR3 reads CASSPRDRVYEQYF. The DNA for the CDR3 is TGTGCCAGCAGTCCCCGGGACAGGGTCTACGAGCAGTACTTC.

This chain joins TRBV3-1 (or the pseudogene TRBV3-2) and TRBJ2-7; no reliable D call. CDR1 is LGHDT and CDR2 is YNNKEL in the germline V gene (reference sequence). The V end lost 3 bases, the J end lost 5 bases, and 11 bases lay between the germline ends. This CDR3 contains 13 residues. The CDR3 DNA sequence: TGTGCCAGCAGCCATCACAATACCGACGAGCAGTACTTC. It codes for CASSHHNTDEQYF.

The rearrangement links TRBV21-1 to TRBJ1-4; TRBD1 is the table's D call, not checked against the DNA. TRBV21-1 is a known pseudogene. The CDR3 is made up of 13 amino acids. CDR3 sequence reads: CASGQESNEKLFF. The CDR3 nucleotides are TGTGCCAGCGGACAGGAGTCCAACGAAAAACTGTTTTTT.

The gene calls are TRBV11-3 and TRBJ2-3; 10 bases align to TRBD2. This CDR3 is 17 amino acids long. Unmatched junction bases numbered 15, after V lost 5 bases and J lost 7 bases. Germline V gene lookup returns CDR1 SGHNT and CDR2 YENEEA. CDR3 DNA: TGTGCCAGCAGCATTCAGGGGAGGGCTAGCGGGGGTTATACGCAGTATTTT. Amino acids: CASSIQGRASGGYTQYF.

The genes are TRBV27 and TRBJ2-1; 12 bases match TRBD1. The CDR3 contains 18 residues. CDR1 and CDR2 from the germline V gene are MNHEY and SMNVEV (reference sequence). V lost 6 bases and J lost 6; bases outside the gene matches: 15. CDR3 region: CASSEVFPGQGAINEQFF. In nucleotides, the CDR3 is TGTGCCAGCAGCGAGGTCTTCCCGGGACAGGGGGCCATCAATGAGCAGTTCTTC.

This chain uses TRBV7-8 with TRBJ2-7; maybe TRBD1 (5 bases). Germline V gives CDR1 SGHVS, CDR2 FQNEAQ. Trimming cost V 1 base and J 1 base, with 11 bases left between them. The CDR3 runs 15 residues. CDR3 nucleotide sequence: TGTGCCAGCAGCTTAGGTCGGACACAGTCCTACGAGCAGTACTTC. Encoded protein: CASSLGRTQSYEQYF.

This clone appeared a few times. The J gene is TRBJ1-2, the V gene TRBV7-9; D perhaps matches TRBD1 (6 bases). Per the germline V gene, CDR1 is SEHNR and CDR2 is FQNEAQ (reference sequence). Trimming removed 4 bases from V and 2 bases from J, with 8 bases in between. The length of the CDR3 is 13 residues. The CDR3 nucleotides read TGTGCCAGCAGCTATGGACAGAACTATGGCTACACCTTC. This translates into CASSYGQNYGYTF. Using reference TRBV7-9 and TRBJ1-2 for the parts outside the CDR3, the full variable domain is DTGVSQNPRHKITKRGQNVTFRCDPISEHNRLYWYRQTLGQGPEFLTYFQNEAQLEKSRLLSDRFSAERPKGSFSTLEIQRTEQGDSAMYLCASSYGQNYGYTFGSGTRLTVV.

The chain links TRBV25-1 to TRBJ1-2, with TRBD1 as a possible D gene (6 bases). Germline V CDR1 and CDR2: MGHDK, SYGVNS. Deletions cut 5 bases from V and 6 bases from J, with 13 bases between. The CDR3 is 13 residues long. CDR3 coding DNA: TGTGCCAGCAGTCCACAGGGTTCCAATGGCTACACCTTC. Its translation is CASSPQGSNGYTF.